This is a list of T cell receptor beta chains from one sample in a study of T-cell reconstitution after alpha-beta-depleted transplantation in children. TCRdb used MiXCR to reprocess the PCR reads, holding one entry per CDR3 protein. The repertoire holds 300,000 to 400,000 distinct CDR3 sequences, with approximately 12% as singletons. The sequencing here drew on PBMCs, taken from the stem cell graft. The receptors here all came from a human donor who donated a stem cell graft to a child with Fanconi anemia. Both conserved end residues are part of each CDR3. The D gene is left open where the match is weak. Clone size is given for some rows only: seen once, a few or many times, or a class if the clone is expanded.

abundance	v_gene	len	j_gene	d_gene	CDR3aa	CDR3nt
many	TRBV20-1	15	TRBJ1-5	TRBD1	CSASAGTGSNQPQHF	TGCAGTGCTAGCGCCGGGACAGGCAGCAATCAGCCCCAGCATTTT
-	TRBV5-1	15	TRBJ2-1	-	CASSLLAGTTNEQFF	TGCGCCAGCAGCTTGCTCGCCGGGACCACCAATGAGCAGTTCTTC
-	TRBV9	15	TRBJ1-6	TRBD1	CASSVRDRGSSPLHF	TGTGCCAGCAGCGTACGGGACAGGGGAAGTTCACCCCTCCACTTT
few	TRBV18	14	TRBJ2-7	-	CASSPPTGKYEQYF	TGTGCCAGCTCACCACCGACAGGCAAATACGAGCAGTACTTC
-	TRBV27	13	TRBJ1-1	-	CASSFLGEGTAFF	TGTGCCAGCAGTTTTCTGGGGGAAGGGACGGCTTTCTTT
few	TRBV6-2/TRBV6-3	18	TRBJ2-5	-	CATLPGFTGNSGRWTQYF	TGTGCCACCCTCCCGGGTTTCACAGGCAACAGTGGAAGATGGACCCAGTACTTC
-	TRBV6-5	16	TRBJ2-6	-	CASSYSRGSGANVLTF	TGTGCCAGCAGTTACTCGAGAGGCTCTGGGGCCAACGTCCTGACTTTC
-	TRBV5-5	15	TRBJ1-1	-	CASSPGGAGGAEAFF	TGTGCCAGCAGCCCGGGAGGGGCGGGGGGCGCTGAAGCTTTCTTT
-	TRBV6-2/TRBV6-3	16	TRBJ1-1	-	CASSSRSFRGYTEAFF	TGTGCCAGCAGTTCCCGGAGCTTCAGGGGATACACTGAAGCTTTCTTT
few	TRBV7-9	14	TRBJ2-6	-	CASSEVSGANVLTF	TGTGCCAGCAGTGAGGTCTCTGGGGCCAACGTCCTGACTTTC
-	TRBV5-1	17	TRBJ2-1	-	CASSLAGLLGFVNEQFF	TGCGCCAGCAGCTTGGCCGGACTCCTCGGTTTTGTTAATGAGCAGTTCTTC
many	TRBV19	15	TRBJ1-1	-	CASSINRAPNTEAFF	TGTGCCAGTAGTATTAACAGGGCACCTAACACTGAAGCTTTCTTT
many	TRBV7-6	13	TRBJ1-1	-	CASSLVIGTEAFF	TGTGCCAGCAGCTTAGTAATAGGGACTGAAGCTTTCTTT
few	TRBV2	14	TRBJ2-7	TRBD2	CASSERGAGGEQYF	TGTGCCAGCAGTGAACGAGGGGCGGGGGGCGAGCAGTACTTC
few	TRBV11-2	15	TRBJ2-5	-	CASSLGSAAQETQYF	TGTGCCAGCAGCTTGGGATCAGCGGCTCAAGAGACCCAGTACTTC
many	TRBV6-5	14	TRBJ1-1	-	CASRLGGLNTEAFF	TGTGCCAGCAGGCTTGGCGGTCTTAACACTGAAGCTTTCTTT
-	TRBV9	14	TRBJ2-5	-	CASSVDGGQETQYF	TGTGCCAGCAGCGTAGACGGGGGCCAAGAGACCCAGTACTTC
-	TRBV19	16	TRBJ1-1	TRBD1	CASSPEGARGDTEAFF	TGTGCCAGTAGTCCCGAGGGGGCCAGGGGCGACACTGAAGCTTTCTTT
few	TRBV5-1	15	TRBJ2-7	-	CASSGTSTVPYEQYF	TGCGCCAGCAGCGGTACGTCGACAGTCCCCTACGAGCAGTACTTC
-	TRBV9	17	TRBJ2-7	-	CASSVASAGEGKNEQYF	TGTGCCAGCAGCGTAGCTTCAGCAGGGGAAGGAAAAAACGAGCAGTACTTC
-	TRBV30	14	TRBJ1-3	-	CAWSDGISGNTIYF	TGTGCCTGGAGTGACGGGATCTCTGGAAACACCATATATTTT
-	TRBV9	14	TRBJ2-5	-	CASSVGGVAETQYF	TGTGCCAGCAGCGTCGGAGGGGTAGCAGAGACCCAGTACTTC
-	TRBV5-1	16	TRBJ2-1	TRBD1	CASSSMGTGSYNEQFF	TGCGCCAGCAGCTCAATGGGGACAGGGTCCTACAATGAGCAGTTCTTC
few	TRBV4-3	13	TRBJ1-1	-	CASSQKLNTEAFF	TGCGCCAGCAGCCAGAAACTGAACACTGAAGCTTTCTTT
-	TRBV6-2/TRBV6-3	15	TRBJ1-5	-	CASSSSSIDSQPQHF	TGTGCCAGCAGTTCAAGTTCGATCGACAGTCAGCCCCAGCATTTT
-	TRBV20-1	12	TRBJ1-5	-	CSGQSFNQPQHF	TGCAGTGGTCAGAGTTTCAATCAGCCCCAGCATTTT
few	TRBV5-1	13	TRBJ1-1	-	CASSSVVEAQAFF	TGCGCCAGCAGCTCCGTGGTTGAGGCTCAAGCTTTCTTT
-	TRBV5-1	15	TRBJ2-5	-	CASSPGYPGQETQYF	TGCGCCAGCAGCCCCGGGTATCCGGGGCAAGAGACCCAGTACTTC
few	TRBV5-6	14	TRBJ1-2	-	CASSIDRGLFGYTF	TGTGCCAGCAGCATAGACCGGGGGCTGTTTGGCTACACCTTC
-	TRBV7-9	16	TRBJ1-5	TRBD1	CASSATGEGDNQPQHF	TGTGCCAGCAGCGCCACAGGGGAGGGCGACAATCAGCCCCAGCATTTT
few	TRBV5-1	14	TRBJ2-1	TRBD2	CATTTSGGNDEQFF	TGCGCCACTACTACTAGCGGGGGCAACGATGAGCAGTTCTTC
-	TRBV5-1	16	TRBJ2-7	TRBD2	CASSLARSGEGYEQYF	TGCGCCAGCAGCTTGGCCCGAAGCGGGGAAGGGTACGAGCAGTACTTC
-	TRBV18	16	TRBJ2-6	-	CASSPLQGSGANVLTF	TGTGCCAGCTCACCTTTACAGGGCTCTGGGGCCAACGTCCTGACTTTC
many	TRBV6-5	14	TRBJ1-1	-	CASSTGGGNTEAFF	TGTGCCAGCAGTACTGGGGGGGGGAACACTGAAGCTTTCTTT
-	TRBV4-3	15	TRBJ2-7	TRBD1	CASSQNTGQSAEQYF	TGCGCCAGCAGCCAAAACACGGGACAGTCCGCCGAGCAGTACTTC
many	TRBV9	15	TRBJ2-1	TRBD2	CASSGTSGGWDEQFF	TGTGCCAGCAGTGGGACTAGCGGGGGCTGGGATGAGCAGTTCTTC
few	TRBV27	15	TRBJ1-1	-	CASSLGGPGSTEAFF	TGTGCCAGCAGTTTAGGGGGCCCCGGGAGCACTGAAGCTTTCTTT
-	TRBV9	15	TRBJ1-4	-	CASSVGHGQNEKLFF	TGTGCCAGCAGCGTAGGCCATGGCCAAAATGAAAAACTGTTTTTT
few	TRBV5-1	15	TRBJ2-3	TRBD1	CASSPQGAQTDTQYF	TGCGCCAGCAGCCCTCAGGGGGCGCAAACAGATACGCAGTATTTT
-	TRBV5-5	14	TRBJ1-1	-	CASSLTYLNTEAFF	TGTGCCAGCAGCTTGACGTATTTGAACACTGAAGCTTTCTTT